These 12 T cell receptor beta chains originate from one sample sequenced in a study of cytomegalovirus exposure and HLA in healthy donors. Both 60 Vbeta primers and 13 Jbeta primers went into the PCR. TCRdb keeps only in-frame clones here, not all; method: immunoSEQ multiplex PCR. The sample yields roughly 150,000 clones, roughly 80% seen once. Sample: PBMCs. Receptor source: a male donor in good health and CMV-seronegative.

The chain carries TRBV30 and TRBJ1-2, with TRBD1 as a possible D gene (6 bases). Trimming left V 3 bases short and J 5 bases short, with 13 bases between. The CDR3 is made up of 13 amino acids. Germline V CDR1 and CDR2: GTSNPN, SVGIG (reference sequence). CDR3 sequence: CAWSDGQYYGYTF. CDR3 sequence (DNA): TGTGCCTGGAGCGACGGACAGTATTATGGCTACACCTTC.

The chain couples TRBV14 to TRBJ1-3, with D possibly TRBD1 on 5 matching bases. Trimming removed 3 bases at V and 0 bases at J, with 15 bases between. This CDR3 has 17 residues. Germline V gene lookup returns CDR1 SGHDN and CDR2 FVKESK. Here the CDR3 DNA reads TGTGCCAGCAGCCACCGACAGCTCGATTACTCTGGAAACACCATATATTTT. This translates into CASSHRQLDYSGNTIYF.

The chain couples TRBV6-6 to TRBJ2-1; 9 bases fit TRBD2. The CDR3 length is 14 residues. Germline CDR1 and CDR2: MNHNY and SVGAGI (reference sequence). The V segment lost 5 bases and the J segment 6 bases; nucleotides outside the gene matches: 5. The CDR3 region is CASSPSGGTNEQFF. CDR3 nucleotide sequence: TGTGCCAGCAGTCCCAGCGGGGGGACCAATGAGCAGTTCTTC.

This clone was observed a handful of times. The chain uses TRBV6-6 and TRBJ1-5; no clear D. The CDR3 sequence is 12 residues long. The germline CDR1 and CDR2 sequences are MNHNY and SVGAGI (reference sequence). Trimming shortened V by 8 bases and J by 9 bases, and 14 bases separated the two germline ends. CDR3 in amino acids: CASYTPGRPQHF. Written as DNA, the CDR3 is TGTGCCAGCTACACCCCGGGTAGGCCCCAGCATTTT.

The J gene is TRBJ1-1, the V gene TRBV5-1, with no clear D. Deletions cut 2 bases from V and 0 bases from J, with 11 bases between. Germline V CDR1 and CDR2: SGHRS, YFSETQ. The CDR3 loop spans 15 amino acids. The CDR3 DNA reads TGCGCCAGCAGCTTAAATAGAGGGCTGAACACTGAAGCTTTCTTT. Amino acids: CASSLNRGLNTEAFF.

There are a few counts of this clone. Here the CDR3 reads CASSLIGLGAYEQYF. CDR3 nucleotide sequence: TGCGCCAGCAGCTTGATTGGACTAGGGGCCTACGAGCAGTACTTC. This chain connects TRBV5-1 to TRBJ2-7, with 7 bases identical to TRBD2. Germline assignment: CDR1 SGHRS and CDR2 YFSETQ. With 1 base clipped from V and 2 bases from J, the junction kept 6 bases outside the gene matches. The CDR3 sequence is 15 residues long. Together with reference TRBV5-1 and TRBJ2-7, the CDR3 gives the full variable domain: KAGVTQTPRYLIKTRGQQVTLSCSPISGHRSVSWYQQTPGQGLQFLFEYFSETQRNKGNFPGRFSGRQFSNSRSEMNVSTLELGDSALYLCASSLIGLGAYEQYFGPGTRLTVT.

The table lists this clone with a few counts. The V call is TRBV19, the J call TRBJ1-2, with no clear D. The CDR3 has 13 residues. Trimming stripped 5 bases from V and 5 bases from J, with 12 bases between. Germline-derived CDR1 and CDR2 are LNHDA and SQIVND (reference sequence). The CDR3 spells CASSPGANYGYTF. The CDR3 bases are TGTGCCAGTAGTCCTGGAGCGAATTATGGCTACACCTTC. Complete variable domain (other parts from reference TRBV19 and TRBJ1-2): DGGITQSPKYLFRKEGQNVTLSCEQNLNHDAMYWYRQDPGQGLRLIYYSQIVNDFQKGDIAEGYSVSREKKESFPLTVTSAQKNPTAFYLCASSPGANYGYTFGSGTRLTVV.

This clone was seen a single time. V is TRBV19 and J is TRBJ2-5; 7 bases fit TRBD1. Germline CDR1 LNHDA, CDR2 SQIVND (reference sequence). This CDR3 has 13 amino acids. V was pared by 9 bases and J by 5 bases, with 9 bases of the junction left unmatched. The chain's CDR3 is CASEPTGSETQYF. Here the CDR3 DNA reads TGTGCCAGCGAACCGACAGGGTCGGAGACCCAGTACTTC.

This clone was observed once. The chain joins TRBV5-1 to TRBJ1-1, with 8 bases identical to TRBD1. Germline V gene data show CDR1 as SGHRS and CDR2 as YFSETQ. The CDR3 covers 15 residues. V was clipped by 4 bases and J by 0 bases; unmatched bases: 5. Here the CDR3 DNA reads TGCGCCAGCAGCCCAAGGACAGGGTTGAACACTGAAGCTTTCTTT. Protein: CASSPRTGLNTEAFF.

This chain joins TRBV5-1 and TRBJ2-7; no reliable D call. V was clipped by 4 bases and J by 5 bases, with 22 bases between them. Germline lookup yields CDR1 SGHRS and CDR2 YFSETQ. CDR3 length equals 16 residues. The CDR3, as DNA: TGCGCCAGCAGCCCCCTGGTGGGCAACAGAGTCGACGAGCAGTACTTC. Residues: CASSPLVGNRVDEQYF. Full variable domain (rest looked up from reference TRBV5-1 and TRBJ2-7): KAGVTQTPRYLIKTRGQQVTLSCSPISGHRSVSWYQQTPGQGLQFLFEYFSETQRNKGNFPGRFSGRQFSNSRSEMNVSTLELGDSALYLCASSPLVGNRVDEQYFGPGTRLTVT.

The V call is TRBV5-5, the J call TRBJ1-2; no definite D call. This CDR3 comprises 15 residues. The V end lost 7 bases, the J end lost 0 bases, and 16 bases lay between the germline ends. Germline loops: CDR1 SGHKS, CDR2 YYEKEE (reference sequence). The DNA for the CDR3 is TGTGCCAGCCACCATGATCCGGGAGCTAACTATGGCTACACCTTC. Protein: CASHHDPGANYGYTF.

This chain uses TRBV6-1 with TRBJ1-3, with a possible D match to TRBD1 (5 bases). Germline V gene sequence: CDR1 MNHNS, CDR2 SASEGT. Trimming took off 7 bases at V and 1 base at J, with 14 bases between the two ends. The length of the CDR3 is 15 residues. The CDR3 reads CASNPPGESGNTIYF. Here the CDR3 DNA reads TGTGCCAGCAACCCCCCGGGGGAGTCTGGAAACACCATATATTTT.